The rows below give T cell receptor beta chains drawn from one sample of a study of blood T cells in healthy people across ages. TCRdb reprocessed the 5' RACE reads via MiXCR and lists one record per CDR3 protein. The profile shows about 940,000 distinct CDR3 sequences, roughly 48% of them singletons. The sample comprised blood. These receptors were taken from a man between 25 and 39 years old in good health. Both conserved end residues are part of each CDR3. D genes are given only for firm matches. Clone sizes are given selectively: once, few, many, or a class where the clone is expanded.

d_call	clone_size	v_call	j_call	cdr3_aa	cdr3_nt
-	few	TRBV4-3	TRBJ1-5	CASSQGAGPYQPQHF	TGCGCCAGCAGCCAAGGTGCAGGGCCTTATCAGCCCCAGCATTTT
-	-	TRBV11-1	TRBJ2-5	CASSLEVAAFETQYF	TGTGCCAGCAGCTTAGAGGTGGCTGCCTTTGAGACCCAGTACTTC
TRBD1	-	TRBV6-2/TRBV6-3	TRBJ1-5	CASSSSTGGGRNQPQHF	TGTGCCAGCAGTTCATCTACAGGGGGCGGAAGGAATCAGCCCCAGCATTTT
-	few	TRBV27	TRBJ2-3	CASSLGTLKLVTDTQYF	TGTGCCAGCAGTTTGGGGACCCTCAAGTTAGTCACAGATACGCAGTATTTT
-	-	TRBV21-1	TRBJ1-3	CASSNYPFRGNTIYF	TGTGCCAGCAGCAATTATCCCTTTAGGGGAAACACCATATATTTT
-	few	TRBV5-1	TRBJ2-1	CASSLGLPPGGEQFF	TGCGCCAGCAGCTTGGGGCTACCCCCCGGTGGGGAGCAGTTCTTC
-	once	TRBV4-2	TRBJ2-1	CANSQATGSNEQFF	TGTGCCAACAGCCAAGCAACAGGGTCCAATGAGCAGTTCTTC
TRBD1	few	TRBV7-9	TRBJ1-4	CASSPLEPGGPFNEKLFF	TGTGCCAGCAGCCCCTTGGAGCCAGGGGGACCCTTTAATGAAAAACTGTTTTTT
-	once	TRBV19	TRBJ2-7	CASSIRESSYEQYF	TGTGCCAGTAGTATAAGAGAGAGCTCCTACGAGCAGTACTTC
-	-	TRBV3-1	TRBJ2-7	CVSSQITQGEVDEQYF	TGTGTCAGCAGCCAAATTACTCAGGGTGAGGTGGACGAGCAGTACTTC
TRBD2	-	TRBV10-3	TRBJ2-3	CAISGTGTSGGTSTDTQYF	TGTGCCATCAGTGGCACCGGGACTAGCGGGGGGACTAGCACAGATACGCAGTATTTT
-	many	TRBV28	TRBJ2-3	CASSFPGREATDTQYF	TGTGCCAGCAGTTTCCCCGGCAGGGAGGCGACAGATACGCAGTATTTT
TRBD2	few	TRBV20-1	TRBJ2-1	CSAAPSGGLDNEQFF	TGCAGTGCTGCCCCTAGCGGGGGTCTCGACAATGAGCAGTTCTTC
TRBD1	once	TRBV5-6	TRBJ1-2	CASRGDREFNYGYTF	TGTGCCAGCCGGGGGGACAGGGAGTTTAACTATGGCTACACCTTC